Below are 7 T cell receptor beta chains sequenced from a single sample in a study of beta chain features in type 1 diabetes. The whole isolated RNA underwent reverse transcription, so sequencing captured expressed TCRB transcripts. The assay was immunoSEQ multiplex PCR, and TCRdb's table has in-frame clones only and misses some. The profile shows 200,000 to 250,000 clones, 9.6% of them singletons. Source material: naive CD4+ T cells from blood. The receptors were sampled from a woman in her late teens or twenties in good health.

This sequence joins TRBV15 and TRBJ1-1; 9 bases are a match to TRBD1. This CDR3 contains 15 residues. Germline trimming cut 1 base from V and 5 bases from J; bases unmatched to any gene: 5. CDR1 LNHNV and CDR2 YYDKDF come from the germline V gene (reference sequence). CDR3 sequence (DNA): TGTGCCACCAGCAGAGCAACAGGGGGCATGACTGAAGCTTTCTTT. Protein: CATSRATGGMTEAFF.

This clone was counted only a few times. This chain connects TRBV18 to TRBJ1-2; perhaps TRBD1 as D (5 bases). This CDR3 is 17 amino acids long. CDR1 and CDR2 from the germline V gene are KGHSH and LQKENI. V lost 2 bases and J lost 0, with 16 bases in between. The CDR3 region has the DNA TGTGCCAGCTCACCAAAACGAGGACACATCCCTAACTATGGCTACACCTTC. This translates into CASSPKRGHIPNYGYTF.

This clone has just a few counts. The chain combines TRBV12-5 with TRBJ2-1; TRBD1 matches 12 bases. The CDR3 has 15 residues. Unmatched junction bases numbered 2, after V lost 6 bases and J lost 2 bases. Germline loops: CDR1 LGHNT, CDR2 FRNRAP. The CDR3 loop is CASGRDRGPYNEQFF. The CDR3 coding sequence is TGTGCTAGTGGACGGGACAGGGGGCCCTACAATGAGCAGTTCTTC.

The chain employs TRBV25-1 and TRBJ1-6; D might be TRBD1 (5 bases). The V gene lost 5 bases and the J gene lost 7 bases, with 12 bases spanning the gap. CDR3 length equals 14 residues. CDR1 is MGHDK, CDR2 SYGVNS, per germline. In nucleotides, the CDR3 is TGTGCCAGCAGTTGGGGACTAAGGAATTCACCCCTCCACTTT. Translating gives CASSWGLRNSPLHF. Drawing the rest from reference TRBV25-1 and TRBJ1-6, the complete variable domain is EADIYQTPRYLVIGTGKKITLECSQTMGHDKMYWYQQDPGMELHLIHYSYGVNSTEKGDLSSESTVSRIRTEHFPLTLESARPSHTSQYLCASSWGLRNSPLHFGNGTRLTVT.

In its sample, this clone was seen a few times. The V call is TRBV9, the J call TRBJ2-1; possibly TRBD2 for D (6 bases). Per germline, CDR1 SGDLS and CDR2 YYNGEE. This CDR3 spans 15 amino acids. V gave up 0 bases and J gave up 3 bases, with 10 bases separating them. CDR3 in amino acids: CASSVDGGVYNEQFF. The CDR3 DNA follows: TGTGCCAGCAGCGTAGATGGCGGGGTCTACAATGAGCAGTTCTTC.

This clone was counted between two and nine times. Other DNA sequences within the sample encode an identical CDR3. This sequence joins TRBV19 and TRBJ1-1; no clear D gene. Trimming left V 3 bases short and J 3 bases short, with 8 bases between. This CDR3 contains 13 residues. Per germline, CDR1 LNHDA and CDR2 SQIVND (reference sequence). CDR3 region: CASSISGDTEAFF. DNA of the CDR3: TGTGCCAGTAGTATCAGCGGAGACACTGAAGCTTTCTTT.

This chain connects TRBV19 to TRBJ1-5, with TRBD1 matching 7 bases. Germline CDR1 and CDR2: LNHDA and SQIVND (reference sequence). The CDR3 runs 15 residues. Germline trimming cut 6 bases from V and 0 bases from J; bases unmatched to any gene: 5. This chain's CDR3 is CASSRGQDSNQPQHF. CDR3 nucleotide sequence: TGTGCCAGTAGCCGAGGACAGGATAGCAATCAGCCCCAGCATTTT.